Listed here are 28 T cell receptor beta chains from one sample, sequenced in a study of cytomegalovirus exposure and HLA in healthy donors. Assay: immunoSEQ multiplex PCR; the TCRdb copy retains only in-frame clones and omits some. The table lists roughly 150,000 clones, 88% of them singletons, with approximately 3% in the top ten. Sequencing was carried out using PBMCs. The source of these receptors is a man aged 18-30 years in good health and CMV-seronegative.

The rearrangement uses TRBV6-5 and TRBJ1-1; 10 bases fit TRBD1. The junction had 12 bases not matched to a gene; V was cut back by 6 bases and J by 11 bases. This CDR3 region has 14 residues. Germline lookup yields CDR1 MNHEY and CDR2 SVGAGI. The CDR3 loop is CASSVTGGDGSAFF. CDR3 coding DNA: TGTGCCAGCAGCGTGACAGGGGGCGACGGGTCGGCTTTCTTT.

V usage is TRBV29-1 and J usage is TRBJ2-2; possibly TRBD2 for D (6 bases). Looked up from germline, CDR1 is SQVTM and CDR2 is ANQGSEA. V was cut by 6 bases and J by 0 bases, with 11 bases left in between. The CDR3 runs 14 residues. The CDR3 DNA is TGCAGCGTGCGGGGCAACTCGAACACCGGGGAGCTGTTTTTT. Translation: CSVRGNSNTGELFF.

The V and J genes are TRBV19 and TRBJ1-1; maybe TRBD1 (6 bases). V was clipped by 0 bases and J by 1 base, with 21 bases between them. CDR1 is LNHDA, CDR2 SQIVND, per germline (reference sequence). The CDR3 contains 19 residues. CDR3 coding DNA: TGTGCCAGTAGTATAGATCTTCCAACCCTGGGGGACACGAACACTGAAGCTTTCTTT. Translated: CASSIDLPTLGDTNTEAFF. The whole variable domain, filled in from reference TRBV19 and TRBJ1-1, reads DGGITQSPKYLFRKEGQNVTLSCEQNLNHDAMYWYRQDPGQGLRLIYYSQIVNDFQKGDIAEGYSVSREKKESFPLTVTSAQKNPTAFYLCASSIDLPTLGDTNTEAFFGQGTRLTVV.

This clone was seen just once. The chain joins TRBV28 to TRBJ2-1; 8 nucleotides line up with TRBD1. This CDR3 spans 18 amino acids. J gave up 5 bases and V 5 bases, and 17 bases lay outside the gene matches. Per germline, CDR1 MDHEN and CDR2 SYDVKM. The CDR3 DNA sequence: TGTGCCAGCAGTCCTCGATTGACAGGGGCCGGCCGGGACAATGAGCAGTTCTTC. Protein product: CASSPRLTGAGRDNEQFF.

The V and J genes are TRBV6-6 and TRBJ2-3; D is unresolved. The CDR3 length is 16 residues. Germline V gene data show CDR1 as MNHNY and CDR2 as SVGAGI (reference sequence). Trimming stripped 6 bases from V and 9 bases from J, with 25 bases between. CDR3 protein: CASRLGQVLSSWTQYF. In DNA, the CDR3 is TGTGCCAGCAGACTGGGCCAGGTTTTGAGTTCGTGGACGCAGTATTTT.

The sample holds a few counts of this clone. The CDR3 protein is CATNREGGEAFF. CDR3 DNA: TGTGCCACGAACAGGGAAGGTGGTGAAGCTTTCTTT. The V gene is TRBV10-3, the J gene TRBJ1-1; possibly TRBD1 for D (6 bases). V was trimmed by 10 bases and J by 7 bases, leaving 16 bases between them. The CDR3 is 12 amino acids. Per germline, CDR1 ENHRY and CDR2 SYGVKD.

V gene TRBV19 combines with J gene TRBJ2-1; D remains ambiguous. Deletions cut 6 bases from V and 1 base from J, with 7 bases between. CDR1 and CDR2 (germline): LNHDA, SQIVND (reference sequence). The CDR3 extends over 13 amino acids. DNA of the CDR3: TGTGCCAGTAGCTTCGTGTCCTACAATGAGCAGTTCTTC. Translating it yields CASSFVSYNEQFF.

This sequence joins TRBV7-2 and TRBJ2-2; tentative D call: TRBD1 (6 bases). The V end lost 0 bases, the J end lost 1 base, and 9 bases lay between the germline ends. The CDR3 contains 16 residues. Germline V gene data show CDR1 as SGHTA and CDR2 as FQGNSA. Here the CDR3 DNA reads TGTGCCAGCAGCTTAGCCCTGACAGGGAACACCGGGGAGCTGTTTTTT. It translates to CASSLALTGNTGELFF.

This clone was recorded once. The chain has TRBV10-1 and TRBJ1-5; TRBD1 is a possible D gene (5 bases). There are 14 residues in the CDR3. In germline, CDR1 is WNHNN, CDR2 SYGVQD (reference sequence). Between the trimmed V and J ends, which lost 2 bases and 5 bases, there was a span of 10 bases. CDR3 coding DNA: TGCGCCAGCAGTGAGGACAGTTGGGATCAGCCCCAGCATTTT. It translates to CASSEDSWDQPQHF.

The chain couples TRBV2 to TRBJ2-2; TRBD1 aligns across 12 bases. The CDR3 length is 16 residues. Germline assignment: CDR1 SNHLY and CDR2 FYNNEI. Losses at the gene ends were 4 bases for V and 5 bases for J; bases not matched to a gene: 5. This CDR3 is CASSGDRGRGTGELFF. The CDR3 DNA reads TGTGCCAGCAGTGGGGACAGGGGGCGCGGAACCGGGGAGCTGTTTTTT.

The chain couples TRBV7-2 to TRBJ2-1, with a weak D call TRBD1 (7 bases). CDR3 length: 14 residues. Trimming pared 5 bases from V and 2 bases from J, leaving 10 bases between. Germline V gives CDR1 SGHTA, CDR2 FQGNSA. This chain's CDR3 is CASSRGTAYNEQFF. CDR3 coding DNA: TGTGCCAGCAGCCGCGGGACAGCCTACAATGAGCAGTTCTTC.

Here the CDR3 DNA reads TGCGCCAGCAGCTTGGTCACTCACAATGAGCAGTTCTTC. Its translation: CASSLVTHNEQFF. J is TRBJ2-1 and V is TRBV5-1; the D is unclear. The germline V and J ends were trimmed by 0 bases and 5 bases, with 6 bases remaining between them. The CDR3 spans 13 residues. CDR1 and CDR2 from the germline V gene are SGHRS and YFSETQ. The variable domain in full, completed from reference TRBV5-1 and TRBJ2-1, reads KAGVTQTPRYLIKTRGQQVTLSCSPISGHRSVSWYQQTPGQGLQFLFEYFSETQRNKGNFPGRFSGRQFSNSRSEMNVSTLELGDSALYLCASSLVTHNEQFFGPGTRLTVL.

The J gene is TRBJ2-3, the V gene TRBV27; D not resolved. V lost 0 bases, J lost 2 bases, and 21 bases lay in between. The CDR3 sequence is 19 residues long. Germline V lookup: CDR1 MNHEY, CDR2 SMNVEV (reference sequence). The CDR3 DNA follows: TGTGCCAGCAGTTTATCCCCGGCGGCCTACCCTTTTAACACAGATACGCAGTATTTT. It yields the protein CASSLSPAAYPFNTDTQYF.

This chain uses TRBV5-4 with TRBJ2-1, with 8 bases identical to TRBD2. The CDR3 runs to 18 residues. The ends lost 0 bases at V and 6 bases at J; junction bases unmatched: 14. Germline V gene lookup returns CDR1 SGHNT and CDR2 YYREEE (reference sequence). CDR3 nucleotide sequence: TGTGCCAGCAGCTTGGGACAGAGCGGGAGCCCCTGGGGCAATGAGCAGTTCTTC. Amino acid sequence: CASSLGQSGSPWGNEQFF.

The chain joins TRBV27 to TRBJ2-7; D possibly corresponds to TRBD1 (6 bases). The CDR3 spans 14 residues. V lost 3 bases, J lost 3 bases, and 12 bases lay in between. Germline loops: CDR1 MNHEY, CDR2 SMNVEV (reference sequence). CDR3 in amino acids: CASSLDRKYYEQYF. The CDR3 DNA follows: TGTGCCAGCAGTTTGGACAGAAAATACTACGAGCAGTACTTC.

V gene TRBV6-5 combines with J gene TRBJ2-3, with D maybe TRBD2 (5 bases). Germline lookup yields CDR1 MNHEY and CDR2 SVGAGI. Between the trimmed V and J ends, which lost 6 bases and 4 bases, there was a span of 11 bases. This CDR3 is 13 amino acids long. The CDR3 DNA is TGTGCCAGCAGCCACCCGGGGTCAGATACGCAGTATTTT. Protein product: CASSHPGSDTQYF.

This clone was seen a handful of times. This chain links TRBV7-2 with TRBJ1-2; D remains unclear. The CDR3 contains 14 residues. The V end was cut by 2 bases, the J end by 0 bases, with 7 bases between. The germline gives CDR1 SGHTA, CDR2 FQGNSA. The CDR3 DNA follows: TGTGCCAGCAGCTTACGTAGCTCTAACTATGGCTACACCTTC. This translates into CASSLRSSNYGYTF.

This rearrangement joins TRBV7-9 to TRBJ1-5, with D perhaps TRBD1 (5 bases). Trimming pared 1 base from V and 4 bases from J, leaving 11 bases between. Germline V gene sequence: CDR1 SEHNR, CDR2 FQNEAQ (reference sequence). The CDR3 extends over 15 amino acids. CDR3 region: CASSLEGLRNQPQHF. The DNA of the CDR3 is TGTGCCAGCAGCTTAGAGGGACTCAGGAATCAGCCCCAGCATTTT.

The sample holds one count of this clone. The rearrangement links TRBV28 to TRBJ2-5, with D possibly matching TRBD1 (8 bases). The CDR3 is 16 amino acids. In germline, CDR1 is MDHEN, CDR2 SYDVKM. Trimming cost V 6 bases and J 4 bases, with 21 bases left between them. The CDR3 bases are TGTGCCAGCAGCAAAATACAACAGGGGGGGGCAGAGACCCAGTACTTC. Translation: CASSKIQQGGAETQYF.

The chain employs TRBV4-1 and TRBJ1-5; TRBD1 aligns across 9 bases. The CDR3 has 16 residues. V was pared by 3 bases and J by 2 bases, with 5 bases of the junction left unmatched. Germline lookup yields CDR1 MGHRA and CDR2 YSYEKL. CDR3 DNA sequence: TGCGCCAGCAGCCAGATACAGGGGGCCGGCAATCAGCCCCAGCATTTT. The encoded protein is CASSQIQGAGNQPQHF.

The chain has TRBV11-2 and TRBJ2-7; a possible D gene is TRBD2 (5 bases). The CDR3 consists of 15 residues. V was trimmed by 3 bases and J by 3 bases, leaving 15 bases between them. CDR1 and CDR2 (germline): SGHAT, FQNNGV. Here the CDR3 reads CASSFLRSRGYEQYF. The CDR3 nucleotides read TGTGCCAGCAGCTTTCTGCGGTCACGGGGCTACGAGCAGTACTTC. Supplemented by reference TRBV11-2 and TRBJ2-7, the full variable domain reads EAGVAQSPRYKIIEKRQSVAFWCNPISGHATLYWYQQILGQGPKLLIQFQNNGVVDDSQLPKDRFSAERLKGVDSTLKIQPAKLEDSAVYLCASSFLRSRGYEQYFGPGTRLTVT.

The chain is built from TRBV5-1 and TRBJ2-2; tentatively, D is TRBD1 (6 bases). CDR3 length: 17 residues. The V end was cut by 1 base, the J end by 4 bases, with 17 bases between. Germline CDR1 and CDR2: SGHRS and YFSETQ. The chain's CDR3 is CASSLIGTNLPTGELFF. CDR3 sequence (DNA): TGCGCCAGCAGCTTGATCGGGACAAACCTCCCCACCGGGGAGCTGTTTTTT.

The chain joins TRBV6-5 to TRBJ2-5; maybe TRBD1 (5 bases). CDR1 MNHEY and CDR2 SVGAGI come from the germline V gene. The CDR3 is made up of 12 amino acids. The V end lost 0 bases, the J end lost 6 bases, and 5 bases lay between the germline ends. CDR3 region: CASSYSGQTQYF. The CDR3 DNA reads TGTGCCAGCAGTTACTCGGGGCAGACCCAGTACTTC.

The chain recombines TRBV7-2 with TRBJ1-2, with unresolved D. Trimming took 7 bases from V and 0 from J, leaving 9 bases between them. CDR1 and CDR2 from the germline V gene are SGHTA and FQGNSA. This CDR3 has 13 residues. In DNA form, the CDR3 reads TGTGCCAGCACCAAGTACACTAACTATGGCTACACCTTC. It specifies CASTKYTNYGYTF.

This clone was seen only a few times. The chain employs TRBV19 and TRBJ2-7; the match to TRBD2 covers 13 bases. Germline V gene lookup returns CDR1 LNHDA and CDR2 SQIVND (reference sequence). Losses at the gene ends were 4 bases for V and 2 bases for J; bases not matched to a gene: 5. CDR3 length equals 16 residues. CDR3 nucleotide sequence: TGTGCCAGTAGTACCCGGACTAGCGGGAGTCCCTACGAGCAGTACTTC. It yields the protein CASSTRTSGSPYEQYF. Full variable domain (remainder filled in from reference TRBV19 and TRBJ2-7): DGGITQSPKYLFRKEGQNVTLSCEQNLNHDAMYWYRQDPGQGLRLIYYSQIVNDFQKGDIAEGYSVSREKKESFPLTVTSAQKNPTAFYLCASSTRTSGSPYEQYFGPGTRLTVT.

This chain connects TRBV4-1 to TRBJ1-5, with 8 bases identical to TRBD1. The CDR3 contains 15 residues. The V gene's germline CDR1 is MGHRA and CDR2 YSYEKL. V was clipped by 8 bases and J by 4 bases; unmatched bases: 10. This CDR3 is CASSGQGRSNQPQHF. Written as DNA, the CDR3 is TGCGCCAGCTCTGGACAGGGACGGAGTAATCAGCCCCAGCATTTT.

The CDR3 region has the DNA TGTGCCAGCAGACTGAGGGGGAACACAGATACGCAGTATTTT. Translated, it gives CASRLRGNTDTQYF. The chain is built from TRBV5-6 and TRBJ2-3, with D maybe TRBD1 (6 bases). V was shortened by 5 bases and J by 2 bases, with 12 bases between the two germline ends. The CDR3 spans 14 residues. Germline V gene lookup returns CDR1 SGHDT and CDR2 YYEEEE.

This rearrangement joins TRBV4-3 to TRBJ2-1; 10 bases line up with TRBD2. Germline lookup yields CDR1 LGHNA and CDR2 YSLEER. CDR3 length equals 17 residues. Trimming at V came to 1 base and at J to 4 bases, leaving 7 bases not matched to a gene. Here the CDR3 DNA reads TGCGCCAGCAGCCAAGTGGCTAGCGGGAGCAGTTACAATGAGCAGTTCTTC. This gives the protein CASSQVASGSSYNEQFF.